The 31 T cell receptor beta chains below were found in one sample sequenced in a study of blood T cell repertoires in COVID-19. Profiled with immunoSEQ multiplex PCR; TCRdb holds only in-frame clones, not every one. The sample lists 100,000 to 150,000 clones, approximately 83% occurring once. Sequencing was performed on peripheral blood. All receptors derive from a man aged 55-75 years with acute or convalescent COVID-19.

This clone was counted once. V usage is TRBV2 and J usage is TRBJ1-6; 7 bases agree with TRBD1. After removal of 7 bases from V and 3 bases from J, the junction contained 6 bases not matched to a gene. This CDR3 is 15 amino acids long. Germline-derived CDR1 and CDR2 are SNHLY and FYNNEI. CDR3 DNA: TGTGCCAGCACCCGGGACAGTCTCTATAATTCACCCCTCCACTTT. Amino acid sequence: CASTRDSLYNSPLHF.

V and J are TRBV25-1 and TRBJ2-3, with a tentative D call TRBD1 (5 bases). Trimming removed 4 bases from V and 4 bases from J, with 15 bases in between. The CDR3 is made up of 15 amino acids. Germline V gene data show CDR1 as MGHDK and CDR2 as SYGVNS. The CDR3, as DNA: TGTGCCAGCAGTGGCCAGGGCACCCGAGCAGATACGCAGTATTTT. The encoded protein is CASSGQGTRADTQYF.

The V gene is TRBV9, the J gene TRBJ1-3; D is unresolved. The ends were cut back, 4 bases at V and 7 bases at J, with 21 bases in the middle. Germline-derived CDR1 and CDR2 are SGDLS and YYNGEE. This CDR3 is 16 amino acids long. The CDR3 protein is CASSSTAAGGRNTIYF. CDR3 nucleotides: TGTGCCAGCAGCTCGACCGCCGCGGGAGGTCGGAACACCATATATTTT.

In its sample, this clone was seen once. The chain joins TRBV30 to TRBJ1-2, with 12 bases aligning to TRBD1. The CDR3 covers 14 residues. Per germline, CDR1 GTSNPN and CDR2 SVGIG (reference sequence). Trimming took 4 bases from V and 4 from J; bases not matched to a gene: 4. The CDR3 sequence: CAWTGTGGGYGYTF. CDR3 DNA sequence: TGTGCCTGGACCGGGACAGGGGGCGGCTATGGCTACACCTTC.

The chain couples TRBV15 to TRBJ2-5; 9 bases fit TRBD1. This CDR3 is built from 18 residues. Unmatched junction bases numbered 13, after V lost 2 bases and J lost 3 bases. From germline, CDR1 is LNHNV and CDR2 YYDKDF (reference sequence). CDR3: CATSRLQGAPSLEETQYF. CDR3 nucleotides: TGTGCCACCAGCAGATTACAGGGGGCGCCGAGCCTCGAAGAGACCCAGTACTTC.

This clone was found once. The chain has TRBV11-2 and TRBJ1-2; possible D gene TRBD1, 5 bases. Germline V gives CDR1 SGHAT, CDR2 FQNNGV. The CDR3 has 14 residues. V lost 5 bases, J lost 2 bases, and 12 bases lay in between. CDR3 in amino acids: CASSPRGFNYGYTF. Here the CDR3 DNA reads TGTGCCAGCAGCCCCCGGGGGTTCAACTATGGCTACACCTTC. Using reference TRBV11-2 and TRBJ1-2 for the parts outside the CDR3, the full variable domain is EAGVAQSPRYKIIEKRQSVAFWCNPISGHATLYWYQQILGQGPKLLIQFQNNGVVDDSQLPKDRFSAERLKGVDSTLKIQPAKLEDSAVYLCASSPRGFNYGYTFGSGTRLTVV.

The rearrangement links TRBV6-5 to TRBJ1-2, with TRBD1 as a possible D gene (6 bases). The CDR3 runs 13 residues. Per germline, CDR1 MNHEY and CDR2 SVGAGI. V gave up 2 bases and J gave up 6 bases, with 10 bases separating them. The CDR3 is CASSYEQGHGYTF. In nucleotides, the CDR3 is TGTGCCAGCAGTTACGAACAGGGTCATGGCTACACCTTC.

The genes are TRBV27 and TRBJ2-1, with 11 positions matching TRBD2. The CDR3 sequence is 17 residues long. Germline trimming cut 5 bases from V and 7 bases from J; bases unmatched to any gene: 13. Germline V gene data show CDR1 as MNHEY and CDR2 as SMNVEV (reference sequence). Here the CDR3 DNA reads TGTGCCAGCAGTCCCAGGATCACTAGCGGGAGTTCGAATGAGCAGTTCTTC. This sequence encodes CASSPRITSGSSNEQFF.

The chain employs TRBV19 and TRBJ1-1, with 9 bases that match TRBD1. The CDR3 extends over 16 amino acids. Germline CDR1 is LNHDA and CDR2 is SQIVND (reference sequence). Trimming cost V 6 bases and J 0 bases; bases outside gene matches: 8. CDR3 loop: CASRPGTGFLNTEAFF. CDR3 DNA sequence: TGTGCCAGTAGGCCCGGGACAGGGTTTTTGAACACTGAAGCTTTCTTT.

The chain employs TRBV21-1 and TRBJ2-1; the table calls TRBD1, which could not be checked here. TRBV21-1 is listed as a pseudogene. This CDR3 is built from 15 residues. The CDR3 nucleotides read TGTGCCAGCAGCAAACGTGGGGACAGTCTCAATGAGCAGTTCTTC. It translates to CASSKRGDSLNEQFF.

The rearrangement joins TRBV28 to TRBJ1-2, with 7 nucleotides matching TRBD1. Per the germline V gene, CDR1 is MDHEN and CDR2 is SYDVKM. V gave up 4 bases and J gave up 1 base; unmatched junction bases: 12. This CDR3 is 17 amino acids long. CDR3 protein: CASSSPSGTGVNYGYTF. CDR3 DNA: TGTGCCAGCAGTTCTCCCTCCGGTACAGGGGTTAACTATGGCTACACCTTC.

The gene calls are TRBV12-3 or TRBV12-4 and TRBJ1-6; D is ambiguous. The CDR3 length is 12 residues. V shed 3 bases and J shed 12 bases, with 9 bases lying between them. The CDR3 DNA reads TGTGCCAGCAGTTTGGCACGATTACCCCTCCACTTT. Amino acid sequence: CASSLARLPLHF.

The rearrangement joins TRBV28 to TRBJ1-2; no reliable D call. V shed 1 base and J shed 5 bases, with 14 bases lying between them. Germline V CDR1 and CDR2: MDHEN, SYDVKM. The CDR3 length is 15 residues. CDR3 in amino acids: CASSLSGSGEYGYTF. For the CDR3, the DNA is TGTGCCAGCAGTTTATCCGGCAGCGGGGAATATGGCTACACCTTC.

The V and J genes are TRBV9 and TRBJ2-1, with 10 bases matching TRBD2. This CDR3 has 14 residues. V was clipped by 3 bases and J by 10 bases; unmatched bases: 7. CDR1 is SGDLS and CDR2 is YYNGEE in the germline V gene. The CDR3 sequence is CASSASSGREEQFF. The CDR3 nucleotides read TGTGCCAGCAGCGCCTCTAGCGGGAGAGAAGAGCAGTTCTTC.

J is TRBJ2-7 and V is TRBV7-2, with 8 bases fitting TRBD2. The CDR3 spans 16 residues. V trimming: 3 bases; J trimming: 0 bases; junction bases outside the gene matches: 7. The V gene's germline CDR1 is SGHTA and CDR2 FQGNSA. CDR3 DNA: TGTGCCAGCAGCTTTGGGTCGGGAGGGAGCTCCTACGAGCAGTACTTC. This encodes CASSFGSGGSSYEQYF. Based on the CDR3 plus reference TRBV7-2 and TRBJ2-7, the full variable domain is GAGVSQSPSNKVTEKGKDVELRCDPISGHTALYWYRQSLGQGLEFLIYFQGNSAPDKSGLPSDRFSAERTGGSVSTLTIQRTQQEDSAVYLCASSFGSGGSSYEQYFGPGTRLTVT.

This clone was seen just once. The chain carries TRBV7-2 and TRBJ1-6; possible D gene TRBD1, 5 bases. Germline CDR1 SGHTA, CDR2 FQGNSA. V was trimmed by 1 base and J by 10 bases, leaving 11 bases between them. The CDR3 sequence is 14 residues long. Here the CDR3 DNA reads TGTGCCAGCAGCTTAGGCAGGGCCCAATCACCCCTCCACTTT. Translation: CASSLGRAQSPLHF.

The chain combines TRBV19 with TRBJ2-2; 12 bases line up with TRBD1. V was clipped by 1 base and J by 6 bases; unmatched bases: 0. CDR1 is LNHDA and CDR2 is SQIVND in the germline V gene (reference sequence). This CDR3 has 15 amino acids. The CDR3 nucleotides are TGTGCCAGTAGTATAGGGGACAGGGGGCCCGGGGAGCTGTTTTTT. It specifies CASSIGDRGPGELFF.

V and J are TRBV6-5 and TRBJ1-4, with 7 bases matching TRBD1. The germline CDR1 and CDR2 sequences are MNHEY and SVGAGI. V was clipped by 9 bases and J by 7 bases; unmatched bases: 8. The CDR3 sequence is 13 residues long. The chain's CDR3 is CASAQGEREKLFF. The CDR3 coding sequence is TGTGCCAGTGCGCAGGGGGAGCGTGAAAAACTGTTTTTT.

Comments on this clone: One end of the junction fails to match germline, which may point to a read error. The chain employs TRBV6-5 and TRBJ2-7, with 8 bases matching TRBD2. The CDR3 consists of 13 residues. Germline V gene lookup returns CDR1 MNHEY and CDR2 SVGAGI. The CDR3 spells CASSSLTSAGRNF. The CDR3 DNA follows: TGTGCCAGCAGTTCTCTGACTAGCGCCGGGAGGAACTTC.

The CDR3 spells CASSRGLAGVYRGEQYF. CDR3 in DNA: TGCGCCAGCAGCCGGGGACTAGCGGGAGTTTATCGGGGCGAGCAGTACTTC. This sequence joins TRBV4-1 and TRBJ2-7, with 14 bases matching TRBD2. Trimming at V came to 4 bases and at J to 6 bases, leaving 11 bases not matched to a gene. This CDR3 is built from 17 residues. Germline CDR1 MGHRA, CDR2 YSYEKL.

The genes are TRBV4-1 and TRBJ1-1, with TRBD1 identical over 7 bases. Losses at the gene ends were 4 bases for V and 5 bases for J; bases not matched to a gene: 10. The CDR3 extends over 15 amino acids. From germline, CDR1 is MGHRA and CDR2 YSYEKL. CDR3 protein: CASSPTPGGWTEAFF. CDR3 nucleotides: TGCGCCAGCAGCCCTACCCCAGGGGGTTGGACTGAAGCTTTCTTT.

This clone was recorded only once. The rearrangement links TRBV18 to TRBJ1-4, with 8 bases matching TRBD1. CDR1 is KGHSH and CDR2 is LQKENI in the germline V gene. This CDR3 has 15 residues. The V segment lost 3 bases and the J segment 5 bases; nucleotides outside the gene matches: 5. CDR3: CASSPDRELNEKLFF. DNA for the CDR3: TGTGCCAGCTCACCGGACAGGGAATTGAATGAAAAACTGTTTTTT.

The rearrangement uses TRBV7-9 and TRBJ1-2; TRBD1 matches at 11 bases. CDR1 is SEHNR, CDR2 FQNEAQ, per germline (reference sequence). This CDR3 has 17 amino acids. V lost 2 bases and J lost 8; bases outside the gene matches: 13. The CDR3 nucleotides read TGTGCCAGCAGCTTATGGTGGTACGGACAGGGGGCTCGCGGCTACACCTTC. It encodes CASSLWWYGQGARGYTF.

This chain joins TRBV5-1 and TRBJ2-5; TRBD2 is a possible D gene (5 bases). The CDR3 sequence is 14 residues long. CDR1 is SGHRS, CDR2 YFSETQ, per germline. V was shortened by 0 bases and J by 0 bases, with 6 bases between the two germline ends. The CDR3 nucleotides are TGCGCCAGCAGCTTGGGAGGGAACCAAGAGACCCAGTACTTC. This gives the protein CASSLGGNQETQYF.

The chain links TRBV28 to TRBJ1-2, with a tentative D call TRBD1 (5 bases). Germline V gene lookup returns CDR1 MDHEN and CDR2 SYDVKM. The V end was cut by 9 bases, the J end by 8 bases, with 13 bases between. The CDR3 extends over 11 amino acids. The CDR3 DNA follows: TGTGCCAGTCGGGGGGTAGGGGGCTACACCTTC. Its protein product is CASRGVGGYTF.

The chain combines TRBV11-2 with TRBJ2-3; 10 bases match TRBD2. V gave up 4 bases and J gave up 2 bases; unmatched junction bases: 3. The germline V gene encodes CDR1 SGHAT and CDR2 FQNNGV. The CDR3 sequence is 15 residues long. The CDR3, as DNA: TGTGCCAGCAGCTCAGGACTAGCGGCCACAGATACGCAGTATTTT. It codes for CASSSGLAATDTQYF. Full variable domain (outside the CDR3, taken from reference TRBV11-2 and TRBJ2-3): EAGVAQSPRYKIIEKRQSVAFWCNPISGHATLYWYQQILGQGPKLLIQFQNNGVVDDSQLPKDRFSAERLKGVDSTLKIQPAKLEDSAVYLCASSSGLAATDTQYFGPGTRLTVL.

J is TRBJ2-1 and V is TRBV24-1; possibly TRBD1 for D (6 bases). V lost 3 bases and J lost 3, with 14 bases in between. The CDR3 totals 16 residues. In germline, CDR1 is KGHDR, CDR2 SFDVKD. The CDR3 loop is CATSDQRRGDYNEQFF. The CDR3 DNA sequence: TGTGCCACCAGTGATCAACGCAGGGGCGACTACAATGAGCAGTTCTTC.

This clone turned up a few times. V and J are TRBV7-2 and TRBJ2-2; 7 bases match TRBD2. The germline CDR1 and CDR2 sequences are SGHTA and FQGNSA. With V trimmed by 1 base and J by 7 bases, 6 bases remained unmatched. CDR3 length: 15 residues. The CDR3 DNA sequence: TGTGCCAGCAGCTTAGAGGTGGGGGGGAGCGGGGAGCTGTTTTTT. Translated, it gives CASSLEVGGSGELFF.

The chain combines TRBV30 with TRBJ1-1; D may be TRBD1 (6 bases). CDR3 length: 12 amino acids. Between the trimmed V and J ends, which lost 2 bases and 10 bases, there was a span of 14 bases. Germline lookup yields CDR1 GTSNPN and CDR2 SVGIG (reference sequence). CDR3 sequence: CAWSLTGYGAFF. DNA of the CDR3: TGTGCCTGGAGTCTTACAGGGTACGGAGCTTTCTTT.

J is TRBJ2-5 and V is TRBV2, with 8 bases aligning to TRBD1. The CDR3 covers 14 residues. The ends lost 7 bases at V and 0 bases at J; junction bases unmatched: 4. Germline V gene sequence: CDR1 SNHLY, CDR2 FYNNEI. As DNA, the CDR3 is TGTGCCAGCAATTCACAGGGGGACCAAGAGACCCAGTACTTC. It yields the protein CASNSQGDQETQYF.

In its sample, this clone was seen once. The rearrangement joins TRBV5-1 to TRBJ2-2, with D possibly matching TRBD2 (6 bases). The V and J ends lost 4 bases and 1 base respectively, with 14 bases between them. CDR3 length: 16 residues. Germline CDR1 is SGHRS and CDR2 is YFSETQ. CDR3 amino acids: CASSPEAGGNTGELFF. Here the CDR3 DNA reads TGCGCCAGCAGCCCGGAAGCGGGCGGGAACACCGGGGAGCTGTTTTTT.